This TCR beta chain was sequenced during a study of blood T cells in healthy people across ages. Study background: Template switching recovered approximately one barcoded beta molecule for every two T cells. Whole-study findings and limits: There were more naive CD4+ cells and higher diversity in long-lived donors than in aged donors. Estimates of diversity drawn from one million T cells were considered underestimates.

PBMCs numbering at least 7 million were isolated per sample. There are 15 residues in the CDR3. CDR1 and CDR2 from the germline V gene are DFQATT and SNEGSKA (reference sequence). V lost 4 bases, J lost 7 bases, and 10 bases stayed unmatched. This clonotype turned up a few times. Its antigen remains unknown. Combining a sample-barcoded 5' primer with a J-beta primer mix, a second PCR ran for about 7 to 11 cycles. TCRdb re-derived calls from the 5' RACE reads in MiXCR, one entry per CDR3 protein. The table includes 1.4 million or so distinct CDR3 sequences, approximately 43% detected once. This TCR was sampled from a young woman in good health. Specimen: blood. The chain recombines TRBV20-1 with TRBJ2-3; TRBD2 matches 11 bases. CDR3 in amino acids: CSATELAGAPNTQYF. In DNA, the CDR3 is TGCAGTGCTACCGAACTAGCGGGAGCGCCGAATACGCAGTATTTT.